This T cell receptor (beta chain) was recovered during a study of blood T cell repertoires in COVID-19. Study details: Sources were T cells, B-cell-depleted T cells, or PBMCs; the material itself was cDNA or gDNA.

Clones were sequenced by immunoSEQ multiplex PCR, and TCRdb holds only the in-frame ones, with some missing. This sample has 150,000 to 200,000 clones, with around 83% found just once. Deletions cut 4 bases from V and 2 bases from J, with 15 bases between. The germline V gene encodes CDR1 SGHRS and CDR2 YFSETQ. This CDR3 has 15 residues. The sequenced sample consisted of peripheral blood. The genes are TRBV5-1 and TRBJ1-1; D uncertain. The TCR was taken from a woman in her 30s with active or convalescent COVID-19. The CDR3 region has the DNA TGCGCCAGCAGCCCGATAGAGAGGGTAAACACTGAAGCTTTCTTT. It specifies CASSPIERVNTEAFF.